Listed here is a single TCR beta chain. Its antigen is unknown. Per the germline V gene, CDR1 is MDHEN and CDR2 is SYDVKM. The CDR3 spans 16 residues. V lost 10 bases and J 0 bases, leaving 20 bases between the germline ends. These data come from a study of OX40 agonist ivuxolimab in advanced cancers. Overall study context: Every patient in dose escalation had hepatocellular carcinoma, melanoma, renal cell or head and neck cancer. Participants averaged approximately 65 years of age (range about 23 to 79) and were around 85% male. Study results and limitations: More expanded clones were found, on average, in CD8+ than in CD4+ T cells. Some of the nonresponding patients also showed low levels of normalized T-cell clonal expansion.

Clones were sequenced by immunoSEQ multiplex PCR, and TCRdb holds only the in-frame ones, with some missing. The profile covers some 91,000 clones, with more than 75% appearing a single time and 4.5% to 5.5% taken by the ten largest. Source: CD4+ or CD8+ T cells sorted from blood, taken in a trial of the OX40 agonist ivuxolimab. This TCR came from an adult with an advanced solid tumor such as melanoma, head and neck, liver or kidney cancer. The chain is built from TRBV28 and TRBJ2-3; D not resolved. CDR3 residues: CATHPPGVMSTDTQYF. The DNA for the CDR3 is TGTGCCACCCACCCCCCCGGCGTCATGAGCACAGATACGCAGTATTTT.